This T cell receptor beta chain was sequenced in a study of HIV-infected patients and healthy controls. General study points: In healthy controls, MAIT alpha CDR3s were common; in HIV+ repertoires, severely depleted.

This clonotype was seen ten or more times. Its antigen is unidentified. No cell fractionation was done, so the repertoire covers all unsorted peripheral blood T cells. This CDR3 has 14 residues. Per the germline V gene, CDR1 is LGHDT and CDR2 is YNNKEL (reference sequence). V was clipped by 8 bases and J by 1 base, with 11 bases between them. About 480 ng RNA was reverse transcribed with alpha and beta constant-region primers. Each of the alpha and beta chains got its own library through chain-specific third strand synthesis with indices. A 12-nucleotide barcode per molecule came from two concatenated random hexamers added pre-amplification. Via MiXCR, TCRdb re-called the 5' RACE reads, giving one row per CDR3 protein. The repertoire has around 16,000 distinct CDR3 sequences, under 10% of them found once; the top ten carry about 5.1%.

Material: blood. The clonotype comes from an adult in good health. The rearrangement joins TRBV3-1 to TRBJ2-2; D is perhaps TRBD2 (6 bases). In DNA form, the CDR3 reads TGTGCCAGCTGGATAGCGGAGAACACCGGGGAGCTGTTTTTT. Translating it yields CASWIAENTGELFF.